Listed below are T cell receptor beta chains from one sample, sequenced in a study of early T cells in non-severe SARS-CoV-2 infection. TCRdb reprocessed the 5' RACE reads with MiXCR, giving one entry per CDR3 protein. The profile covers approximately 70,000 distinct CDR3 sequences, with 4.5% to 6% appearing a single time and around 6.6% taken by the ten largest. Sequenced material: whole blood, taken at baseline. Receptor source: an adult who was a healthcare worker with PCR-confirmed SARS-CoV-2 infection or an uninfected control (not recorded which). The CDR3 runs from the conserved cysteine through the conserved F or W. The order of the fields is clone size, CDR3 length, D gene, V gene, J gene, CDR3 protein, CDR3 DNA. D genes are given only for firm matches. The size of a clone is reported for some rows only, either as once, few or many, or as a class for expanded clones.

size: many
length: 13
D: NA
V: TRBV12-3/TRBV12-4
J: TRBJ2-2
CDR3: CASSLQGGGELFF
DNA: TGTGCCAGCAGTTTGCAGGGAGGCGGGGAGCTGTTTTTT

size: many
length: 14
D: NA
V: TRBV7-6
J: TRBJ1-3
CDR3: CASSLAGSGNTIYF
DNA: TGTGCCAGCAGCTTAGCAGGCTCTGGAAACACCATATATTTT

size: NA
length: 12
D: NA
V: TRBV7-9
J: TRBJ2-2
CDR3: CASSPSTGELFF
DNA: TGTGCCAGCAGCCCGAGCACCGGGGAGCTGTTTTTT

size: medium-sized
length: 16
D: NA
V: TRBV27
J: TRBJ2-6
CDR3: CASSLTGFSGANVLTF
DNA: TGTGCCAGCAGTCTCACAGGATTCTCTGGGGCCAACGTCCTGACTTTC

size: few
length: 14
D: NA
V: TRBV27
J: TRBJ1-6
CDR3: CASSLDGSLTPLHF
DNA: TGTGCCAGCAGCTTGGACGGATCACTTACACCCCTCCACTTT

size: many
length: 15
D: NA
V: TRBV7-3
J: TRBJ1-5
CDR3: CASSLAGGINQPQHF
DNA: TGTGCCAGCAGCTTAGCTGGGGGGATCAATCAGCCCCAGCATTTT

size: many
length: 11
D: NA
V: TRBV6-1
J: TRBJ1-5
CDR3: CASSVDQPQHF
DNA: TGTGCCAGCAGTGTAGATCAGCCCCAGCATTTT

size: many
length: 13
D: TRBD1
V: TRBV7-3
J: TRBJ1-1
CDR3: CASSIQGIGEAFF
DNA: TGTGCCAGCAGTATACAGGGGATTGGTGAAGCTTTCTTT

size: few
length: 15
D: TRBD1
V: TRBV7-6
J: TRBJ2-7
CDR3: CASSAGTGGVYEQYF
DNA: TGTGCCAGCAGCGCCGGGACAGGGGGCGTCTACGAGCAGTACTTC

size: few
length: 16
D: TRBD2
V: TRBV30
J: TRBJ2-2
CDR3: CAWSLGRALNTGELFF
DNA: TGTGCCTGGAGCCTAGGGAGGGCCTTGAACACCGGGGAGCTGTTTTTT

size: many
length: 15
D: TRBD1
V: TRBV12-3/TRBV12-4
J: TRBJ1-4
CDR3: CASSSNRGRAEKLFF
DNA: TGTGCCAGCAGTTCAAACAGGGGGCGCGCTGAAAAACTGTTTTTT

size: many
length: 17
D: TRBD2
V: TRBV7-6
J: TRBJ2-3
CDR3: CASGILAGGFGADTQYF
DNA: TGTGCCAGCGGAATACTAGCGGGAGGTTTTGGCGCAGATACGCAGTATTTT

size: few
length: 13
D: NA
V: TRBV7-7
J: TRBJ1-1
CDR3: CASSLRPDTEAFF
DNA: TGTGCCAGCAGCTTACGACCTGACACTGAAGCTTTCTTT

size: many
length: 13
D: NA
V: TRBV27
J: TRBJ2-5
CDR3: CASSFSGSGTQYF
DNA: TGTGCCAGCAGTTTTAGTGGGTCGGGGACCCAGTACTTC

size: NA
length: 15
D: TRBD1
V: TRBV7-9
J: TRBJ1-2
CDR3: CASSLAGRQGNGYTF
DNA: TGTGCCAGCAGCTTAGCCGGTCGACAGGGGAATGGCTACACCTTC

size: NA
length: 14
D: NA
V: TRBV6-1
J: TRBJ2-6
CDR3: CASSPGPGANVLTF
DNA: TGTGCCAGCAGCCCGGGACCTGGGGCCAACGTCCTGACTTTC

size: many
length: 12
D: NA
V: TRBV7-9
J: TRBJ2-5
CDR3: CASTDYRETQYF
DNA: TGTGCCAGCACGGACTACCGGGAGACCCAGTACTTC

size: NA
length: 15
D: NA
V: TRBV27
J: TRBJ2-7
CDR3: CASSPRQEASYEQYF
DNA: TGTGCCAGCAGCCCCCGACAGGAGGCCTCCTACGAGCAGTACTTC

size: few
length: 15
D: NA
V: TRBV6-5
J: TRBJ1-3
CDR3: CASSRGVASGNTIYF
DNA: TGTGCCAGCAGCCGGGGGGTGGCCTCTGGAAACACCATATATTTT

size: many
length: 15
D: NA
V: TRBV25-1
J: TRBJ2-7
CDR3: CASSASGRGLYEQYF
DNA: TGTGCCAGCAGCGCGTCCGGACGGGGGCTCTACGAGCAGTACTTC

size: many
length: 17
D: NA
V: TRBV18
J: TRBJ2-7
CDR3: CASSRNIDAEFSYEQYF
DNA: TGTGCCAGCTCACGAAACATTGACGCGGAGTTCTCCTACGAGCAGTACTTC

size: NA
length: 12
D: NA
V: TRBV7-3
J: TRBJ2-3
CDR3: CVSSRNTDTQYF
DNA: TGTGTCAGCAGCCGAAACACAGATACGCAGTATTTT

size: many
length: 15
D: NA
V: TRBV30
J: TRBJ2-2
CDR3: CAWSPRELVTGELFF
DNA: TGTGCCTGGAGTCCCCGGGAGCTCGTCACCGGGGAGCTGTTTTTT

size: many
length: 14
D: NA
V: TRBV20-1
J: TRBJ1-3
CDR3: CSADPGQYGNTIYF
DNA: TGCAGTGCTGATCCAGGGCAGTATGGAAACACCATATATTTT

size: many
length: 12
D: NA
V: TRBV12-5
J: TRBJ1-1
CDR3: CASGEGATEAFF
DNA: TGTGCTAGTGGGGAAGGGGCGACTGAAGCTTTCTTT

size: NA
length: 16
D: NA
V: TRBV19
J: TRBJ1-6
CDR3: CASSRGPGRGNSPLHF
DNA: TGTGCCAGTAGTCGCGGTCCCGGACGGGGAAATTCACCCCTCCACTTT

size: NA
length: 15
D: TRBD1
V: TRBV2
J: TRBJ1-1
CDR3: CASGVSDRGSGEAFF
DNA: TGTGCCAGCGGGGTATCGGACAGGGGTTCAGGTGAAGCTTTCTTT

size: few
length: 14
D: NA
V: TRBV20-1
J: TRBJ2-3
CDR3: CSARWLSYTDTQYF
DNA: TGCAGTGCTAGATGGCTATCATACACAGATACGCAGTATTTT

size: many
length: 14
D: TRBD1
V: TRBV11-1
J: TRBJ2-1
CDR3: CASSGRQGPNEQFF
DNA: TGTGCCAGCAGCGGCCGACAGGGCCCCAATGAGCAGTTCTTC

size: NA
length: 14
D: TRBD2
V: TRBV6-1
J: TRBJ2-3
CDR3: CASSEGLTSGSEYF
DNA: TGTGCCAGCAGTGAGGGGTTAACTAGCGGGAGTGAGTATTTT

size: many
length: 14
D: TRBD1
V: TRBV7-9
J: TRBJ1-2
CDR3: CASIQQGAVYGYTF
DNA: TGTGCCAGCATCCAACAGGGGGCTGTATATGGCTACACCTTC

size: many
length: 12
D: NA
V: TRBV20-1
J: TRBJ1-6
CDR3: CSARGGNSPLHF
DNA: TGCAGTGCTAGAGGCGGGAATTCACCCCTCCACTTT

size: many
length: 13
D: NA
V: TRBV19
J: TRBJ1-5
CDR3: CASLNRKDQPQHF
DNA: TGTGCCAGTTTAAACAGGAAAGATCAGCCCCAGCATTTT

size: few
length: 16
D: NA
V: TRBV4-1
J: TRBJ2-1
CDR3: CASSQGRTPDNNEQFF
DNA: TGCGCCAGCAGCCAGGGGCGGACGCCAGATAACAATGAGCAGTTCTTC

size: few
length: 15
D: NA
V: TRBV20-1
J: TRBJ2-1
CDR3: CSARDPAVTYNEQFF
DNA: TGCAGTGCTAGAGATCCGGCAGTTACCTACAATGAGCAGTTCTTC

size: many
length: 16
D: TRBD2
V: TRBV7-9
J: TRBJ2-1
CDR3: CASSLDLADSYNEQFF
DNA: TGTGCCAGCAGCTTAGATCTAGCGGACTCCTACAATGAGCAGTTCTTC

size: few
length: 13
D: TRBD2
V: TRBV6-5
J: TRBJ2-4
CDR3: CASRASGKNIQYF
DNA: TGTGCCAGCAGAGCTAGCGGCAAAAACATTCAGTACTTC

size: many
length: 10
D: NA
V: TRBV20-1
J: TRBJ2-1
CDR3: CSASRSEQFF
DNA: TGCAGTGCTAGTCGGTCGGAGCAGTTCTTC

size: many
length: 15
D: NA
V: TRBV10-1
J: TRBJ2-1
CDR3: CASSGGLTSYNEQFF
DNA: TGCGCCAGCAGTGGTGGACTCACCTCCTACAATGAGCAGTTCTTC